The T cell receptor (beta chain) described here comes from a study of T-cell reconstitution after alpha-beta-depleted transplantation in children. Findings and limits, study-wide: T cells produced anew were the main source of T-cell counts and diversity one year after transplant.

Per the germline V gene, CDR1 is MDHEN and CDR2 is SYDVKM. V lost 6 bases and J lost 3; bases outside the gene matches: 13. The CDR3 spans 19 residues. As it was prepared, the TCRbeta library received unique molecular identifiers. MiXCR, applied by TCRdb to the PCR reads, yields one record per CDR3 protein. The sample has fewer than 750,000 distinct CDR3 sequences; over 25% are singletons. This clonotype was counted a few times. The antigen is not known. Source: PBMCs, taken before TCRalphabeta/CD19-depleted stem cell transplant. The chain combines TRBV28 with TRBJ2-2; 13 nucleotides agree with TRBD2. The clonotype comes from a boy under two years old with Wiskott-Aldrich syndrome, due to receive a stem cell transplant. CDR3 DNA sequence: TGTGCCAGCAGACTAGCGGGAGGGTCAGGATTGCCAGACACCGGGGAGCTGTTTTTT. Amino acids: CASRLAGGSGLPDTGELFF.